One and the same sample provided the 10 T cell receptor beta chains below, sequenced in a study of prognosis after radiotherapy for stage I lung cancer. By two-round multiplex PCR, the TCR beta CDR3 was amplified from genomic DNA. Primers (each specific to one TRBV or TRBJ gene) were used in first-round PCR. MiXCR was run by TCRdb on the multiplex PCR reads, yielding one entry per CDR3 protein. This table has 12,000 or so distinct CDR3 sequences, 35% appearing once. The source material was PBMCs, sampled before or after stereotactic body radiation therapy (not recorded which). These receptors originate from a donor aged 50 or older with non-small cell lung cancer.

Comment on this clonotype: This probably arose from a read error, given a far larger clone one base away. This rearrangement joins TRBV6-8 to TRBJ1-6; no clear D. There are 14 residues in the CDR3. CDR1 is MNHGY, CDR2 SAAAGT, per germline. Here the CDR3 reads CVSTQLPPNSPLHF. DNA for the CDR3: TGTGTCAGCACCCAACTACCACCAAATTCACCCCTCCACTTT.

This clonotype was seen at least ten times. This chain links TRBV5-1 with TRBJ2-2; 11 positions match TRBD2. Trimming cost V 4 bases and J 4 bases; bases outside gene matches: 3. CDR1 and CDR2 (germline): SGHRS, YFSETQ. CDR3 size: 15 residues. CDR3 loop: CASSTGTSGTGELFF. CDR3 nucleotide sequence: TGCGCCAGCAGCACCGGGACTAGCGGCACCGGGGAGCTGTTTTTT.

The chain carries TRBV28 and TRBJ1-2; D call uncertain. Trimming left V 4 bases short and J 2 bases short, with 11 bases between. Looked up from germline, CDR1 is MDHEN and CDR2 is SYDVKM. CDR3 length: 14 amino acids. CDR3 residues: CASSYLSGNYGYTF. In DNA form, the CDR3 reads TGTGCCAGCAGTTATCTCTCGGGAAACTATGGCTACACCTTC.

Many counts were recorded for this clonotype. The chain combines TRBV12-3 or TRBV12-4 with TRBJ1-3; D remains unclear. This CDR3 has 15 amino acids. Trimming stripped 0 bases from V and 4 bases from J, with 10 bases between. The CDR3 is CASSLAPGQGNTIYF. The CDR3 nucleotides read TGTGCCAGCAGTTTAGCCCCGGGCCAGGGAAACACCATATATTTT.

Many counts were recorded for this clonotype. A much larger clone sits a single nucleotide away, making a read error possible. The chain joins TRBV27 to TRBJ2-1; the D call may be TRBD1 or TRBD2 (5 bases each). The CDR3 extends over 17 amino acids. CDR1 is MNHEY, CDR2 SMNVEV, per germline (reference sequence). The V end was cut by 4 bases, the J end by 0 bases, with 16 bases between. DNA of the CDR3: TGTGCCAGCAGTTCCCAGGGACGGGGAGCCTCCTACAATGAGCAGTTCTTC. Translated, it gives CASSSQGRGASYNEQFF.

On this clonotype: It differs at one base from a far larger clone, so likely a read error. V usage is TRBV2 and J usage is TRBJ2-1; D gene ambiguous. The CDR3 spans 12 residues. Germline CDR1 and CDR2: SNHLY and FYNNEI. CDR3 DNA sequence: TGTGCCAACAGTGTTGGGGACAATGAGCAGTTCTTC. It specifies CANSVGDNEQFF.

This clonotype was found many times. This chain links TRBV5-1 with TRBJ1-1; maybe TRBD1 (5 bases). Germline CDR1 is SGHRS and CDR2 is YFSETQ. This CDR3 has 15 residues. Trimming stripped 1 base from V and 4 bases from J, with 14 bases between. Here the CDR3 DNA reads TGCGCCAGCAGCTTGCAAGTTGGGGGGGTCACTGAAGCTTTCTTT. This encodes CASSLQVGGVTEAFF.

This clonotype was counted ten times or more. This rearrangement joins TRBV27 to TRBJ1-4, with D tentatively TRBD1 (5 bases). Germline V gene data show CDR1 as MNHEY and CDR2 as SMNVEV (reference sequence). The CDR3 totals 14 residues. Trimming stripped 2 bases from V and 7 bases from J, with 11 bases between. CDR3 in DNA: TGTGCCAGCAGTTTAAGGGACCAGGGTGAAAAACTGTTTTTT. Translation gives CASSLRDQGEKLFF.

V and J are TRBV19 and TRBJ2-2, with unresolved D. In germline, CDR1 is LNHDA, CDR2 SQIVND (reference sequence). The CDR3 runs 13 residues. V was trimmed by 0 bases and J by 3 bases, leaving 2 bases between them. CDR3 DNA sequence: TGTGCCAGTAGTATAGATCACACCGGGGAGCTGTTTTTT. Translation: CASSIDHTGELFF. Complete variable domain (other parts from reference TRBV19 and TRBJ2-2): DGGITQSPKYLFRKEGQNVTLSCEQNLNHDAMYWYRQDPGQGLRLIYYSQIVNDFQKGDIAEGYSVSREKKESFPLTVTSAQKNPTAFYLCASSIDHTGELFFGEGSRLTVL.

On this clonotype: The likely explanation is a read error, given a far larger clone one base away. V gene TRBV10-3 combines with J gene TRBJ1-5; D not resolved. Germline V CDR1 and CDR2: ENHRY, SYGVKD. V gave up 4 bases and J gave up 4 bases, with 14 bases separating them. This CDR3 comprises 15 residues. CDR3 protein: CAISVSHGSNQPQHF. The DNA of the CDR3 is TGTGCCATCAGTGTATCCCACGGATCAAATCAGCCCCAGCATTTT.